This T cell receptor beta chain originates from a study of cytomegalovirus exposure and HLA in healthy donors. In the PCR, 60 Vbeta and 13 Jbeta primers were used. The method was immunoSEQ multiplex PCR; TCRdb's version includes in-frame clones alone and lacks a portion of them. The table records approximately 79,000 clones, about three quarters of them present only once. Germline CDR1 reads SGHTA; CDR2 reads FQGNSA. CDR3 length equals 14 residues. The germline V and J ends were trimmed by 1 base and 5 bases, with 8 bases remaining between them. V is TRBV7-2 and J is TRBJ1-4; tentative D call: TRBD1 (6 bases). The source of this sequence is a boy younger than 18 in good health and CMV-seronegative. Specimen: PBMCs. The CDR3 DNA follows: TGTGCCAGCAGCTTAGGGGGGCGAAATGAAAAACTGTTTTTT. Its translation is CASSLGGRNEKLFF. Based on the CDR3 plus reference TRBV7-2 and TRBJ1-4, the full variable domain is GAGVSQSPSNKVTEKGKDVELRCDPISGHTALYWYRQSLGQGLEFLIYFQGNSAPDKSGLPSDRFSAERTGGSVSTLTIQRTQQEDSAVYLCASSLGGRNEKLFFGSGTQLSVL.